This T cell receptor beta chain originates from a study of T cell responses to AZD1222 COVID-19 vaccine. Study outcomes and limitations: The span of vaccine-associated CD4 TCRs extended across spike, with dominance at 160-218 and 743-854. After the peak T cell response, and only then, were repertoires sampled.

In the case of this clone: Its antigen is unidentified.

Assay: immunoSEQ multiplex PCR; the TCRdb copy retains only in-frame clones and omits some. The data show roughly 120,000 clones, about 86% seen once. The CDR3 runs 15 residues. Germline CDR1 and CDR2: SGHVS and FNYEAQ. V was cut by 1 base and J by 1 base, with 10 bases left in between. Analyses pooled second doses at about 4 or about 12 weeks. The sample here was peripheral blood, taken 28 days after the second AZD1222 dose. The source of this sequence is an adult who received the AZD1222 COVID-19 vaccine. The V gene is TRBV7-6, the J gene TRBJ1-1; D is perhaps TRBD1 (6 bases). The CDR3 DNA follows: TGTGCCAGCAGCTTAGGTCAGGGGACGAACACTGAAGCTTTCTTT. Its protein is CASSLGQGTNTEAFF.